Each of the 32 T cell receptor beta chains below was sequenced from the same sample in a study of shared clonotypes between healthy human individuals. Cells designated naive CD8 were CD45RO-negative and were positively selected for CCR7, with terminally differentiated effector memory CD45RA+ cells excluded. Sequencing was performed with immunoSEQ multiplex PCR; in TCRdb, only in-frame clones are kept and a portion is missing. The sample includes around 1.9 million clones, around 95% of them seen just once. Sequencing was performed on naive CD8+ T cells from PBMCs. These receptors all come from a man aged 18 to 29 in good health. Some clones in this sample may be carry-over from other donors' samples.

The CDR3 nucleotides are TGTGCCAGCAGCTCCTATAGCGGGAGGATGACCTACGAGCAGTACTTC. This encodes CASSSYSGRMTYEQYF. The chain recombines TRBV7-6 with TRBJ2-7, with TRBD2 identical over 10 bases. CDR1 is SGHVS and CDR2 is FNYEAQ in the germline V gene. Trimming took 4 bases from V and 2 from J; bases not matched to a gene: 8. The CDR3 loop spans 16 amino acids.

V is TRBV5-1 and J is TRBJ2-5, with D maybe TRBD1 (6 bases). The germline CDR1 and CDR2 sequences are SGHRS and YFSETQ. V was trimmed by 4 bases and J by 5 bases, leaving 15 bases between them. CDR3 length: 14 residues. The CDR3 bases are TGCGCCAGCAGCCTTGACAGGCCTCGTGAGACCCAGTACTTC. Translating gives CASSLDRPRETQYF.

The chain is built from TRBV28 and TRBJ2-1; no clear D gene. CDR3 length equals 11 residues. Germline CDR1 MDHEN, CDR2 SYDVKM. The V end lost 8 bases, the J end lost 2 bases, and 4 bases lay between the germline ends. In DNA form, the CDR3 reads TGTGCCAGCGCCCCCTACAATGAGCAGTTCTTC. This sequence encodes CASAPYNEQFF.

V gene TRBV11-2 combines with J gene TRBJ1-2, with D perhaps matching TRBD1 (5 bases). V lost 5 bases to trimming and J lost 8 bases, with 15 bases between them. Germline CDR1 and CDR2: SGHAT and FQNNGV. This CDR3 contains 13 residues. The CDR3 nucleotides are TGTGCCAGCAGCCCCTCGGGGGGAGGAGGCTACACCTTC. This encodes CASSPSGGGGYTF.

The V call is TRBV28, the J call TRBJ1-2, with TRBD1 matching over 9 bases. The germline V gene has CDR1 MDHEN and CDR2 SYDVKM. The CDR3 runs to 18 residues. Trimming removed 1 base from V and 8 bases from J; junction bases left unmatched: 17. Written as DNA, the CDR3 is TGTGCCAGCAGTTTATTGGGGACAGGGAAGGTTAAAGGTTTGGGCTACACCTTC. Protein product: CASSLLGTGKVKGLGYTF.

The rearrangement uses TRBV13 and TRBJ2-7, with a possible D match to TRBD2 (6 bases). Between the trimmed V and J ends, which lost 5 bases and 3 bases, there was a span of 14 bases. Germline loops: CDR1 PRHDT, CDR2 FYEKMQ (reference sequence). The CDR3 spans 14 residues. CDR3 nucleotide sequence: TGTGCCAGCAGCACCGGGACTCTGAACTACGAGCAGTACTTC. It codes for CASSTGTLNYEQYF.

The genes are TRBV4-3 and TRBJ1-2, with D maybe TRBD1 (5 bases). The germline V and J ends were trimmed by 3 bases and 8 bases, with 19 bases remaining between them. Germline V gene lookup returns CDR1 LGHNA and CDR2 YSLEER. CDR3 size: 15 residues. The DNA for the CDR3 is TGCGCCAGCAGCCATCGGTTGGCCCAATGGGGGGGCTACACCTTC. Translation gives CASSHRLAQWGGYTF.

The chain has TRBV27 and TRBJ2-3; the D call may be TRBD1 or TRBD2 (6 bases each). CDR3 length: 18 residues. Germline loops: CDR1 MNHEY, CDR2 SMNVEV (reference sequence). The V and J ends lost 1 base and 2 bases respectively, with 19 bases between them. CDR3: CASSLLVGTGAPTDTQYF. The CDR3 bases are TGTGCCAGCAGTTTATTGGTTGGTACGGGGGCCCCCACAGATACGCAGTATTTT.

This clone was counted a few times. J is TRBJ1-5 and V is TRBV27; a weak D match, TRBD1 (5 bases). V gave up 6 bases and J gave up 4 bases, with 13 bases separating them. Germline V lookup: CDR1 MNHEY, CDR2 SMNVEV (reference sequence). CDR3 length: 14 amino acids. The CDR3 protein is CASSQGGVNQPQHF. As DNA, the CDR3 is TGTGCCAGCAGCCAGGGTGGAGTAAATCAGCCCCAGCATTTT.

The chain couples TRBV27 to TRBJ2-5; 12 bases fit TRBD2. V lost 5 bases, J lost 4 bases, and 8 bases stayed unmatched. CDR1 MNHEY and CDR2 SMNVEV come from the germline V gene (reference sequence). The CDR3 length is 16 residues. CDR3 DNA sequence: TGTGCCAGCAGTACCTGGACTAGCGGGGAGGGAGAGACCCAGTACTTC. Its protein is CASSTWTSGEGETQYF.

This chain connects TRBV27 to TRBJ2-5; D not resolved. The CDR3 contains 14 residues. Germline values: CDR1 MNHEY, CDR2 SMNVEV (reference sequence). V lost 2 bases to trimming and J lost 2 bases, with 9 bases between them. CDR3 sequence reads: CASSLTAVQETQYF. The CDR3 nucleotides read TGTGCCAGCAGTTTAACGGCCGTACAAGAGACCCAGTACTTC.

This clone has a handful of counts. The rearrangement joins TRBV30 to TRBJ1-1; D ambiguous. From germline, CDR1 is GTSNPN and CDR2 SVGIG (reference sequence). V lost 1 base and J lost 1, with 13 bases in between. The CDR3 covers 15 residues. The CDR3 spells CAWSDNDGRNTEAFF. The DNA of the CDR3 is TGTGCCTGGAGTGACAACGACGGGCGGAACACTGAAGCTTTCTTT.

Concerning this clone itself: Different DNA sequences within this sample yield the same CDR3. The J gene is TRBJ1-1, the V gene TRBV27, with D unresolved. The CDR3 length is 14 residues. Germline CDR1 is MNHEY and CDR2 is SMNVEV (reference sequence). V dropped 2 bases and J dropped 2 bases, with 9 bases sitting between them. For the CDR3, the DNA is TGTGCCAGCAGTTTAAGACAACCCAACACTGAAGCTTTCTTT. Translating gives CASSLRQPNTEAFF.

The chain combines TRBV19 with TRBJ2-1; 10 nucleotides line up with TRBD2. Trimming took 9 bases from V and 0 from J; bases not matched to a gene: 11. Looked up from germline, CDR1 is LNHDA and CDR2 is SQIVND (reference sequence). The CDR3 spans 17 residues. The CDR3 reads CASSLSPSGSSYNEQFF. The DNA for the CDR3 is TGTGCCAGCTCCCTCTCCCCTAGCGGGAGCTCCTACAATGAGCAGTTCTTC.

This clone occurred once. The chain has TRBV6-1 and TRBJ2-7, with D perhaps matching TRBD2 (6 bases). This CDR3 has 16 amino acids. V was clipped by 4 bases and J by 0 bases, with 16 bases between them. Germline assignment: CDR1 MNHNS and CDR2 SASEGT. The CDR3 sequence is CASSGRRGLSSYEQYF. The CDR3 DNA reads TGTGCCAGCAGTGGTCGGAGGGGCCTTTCCTCCTACGAGCAGTACTTC.

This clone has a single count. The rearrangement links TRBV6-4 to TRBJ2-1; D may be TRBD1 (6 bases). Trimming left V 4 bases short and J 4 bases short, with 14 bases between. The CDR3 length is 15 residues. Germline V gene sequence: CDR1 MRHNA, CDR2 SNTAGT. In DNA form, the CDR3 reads TGTGCCAGCAGTGTACTAAATACAGGGTACAATGAGCAGTTCTTC. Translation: CASSVLNTGYNEQFF.

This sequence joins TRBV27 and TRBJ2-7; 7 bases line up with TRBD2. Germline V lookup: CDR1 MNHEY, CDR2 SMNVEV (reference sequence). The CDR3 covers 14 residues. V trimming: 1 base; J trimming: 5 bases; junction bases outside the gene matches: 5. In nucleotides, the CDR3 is TGTGCCAGCAGTTTATTGGGAGGGCTACACGAGCAGTACTTC. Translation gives CASSLLGGLHEQYF.

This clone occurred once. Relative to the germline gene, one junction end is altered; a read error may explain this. As DNA, the CDR3 is TGTGCCAGCAGTTCGCCCCCAGGGATTCTTTACGGGCAGTACTTC. Amino acids: CASSSPPGILYGQYF. V gene TRBV6-5 combines with J gene TRBJ2-7; tentatively, D is TRBD1 (5 bases). The germline V gene has CDR1 MNHEY and CDR2 SVGAGI. The CDR3 is 15 amino acids.

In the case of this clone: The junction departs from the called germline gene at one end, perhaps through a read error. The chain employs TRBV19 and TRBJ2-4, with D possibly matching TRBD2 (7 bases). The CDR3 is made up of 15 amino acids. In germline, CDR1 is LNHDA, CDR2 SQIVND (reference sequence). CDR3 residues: CASSPGGGARNIQYF. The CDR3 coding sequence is TGTGCCAGTAGTCCGGGTGGGGGGGCCAGAAACATTCAGTACTTC.

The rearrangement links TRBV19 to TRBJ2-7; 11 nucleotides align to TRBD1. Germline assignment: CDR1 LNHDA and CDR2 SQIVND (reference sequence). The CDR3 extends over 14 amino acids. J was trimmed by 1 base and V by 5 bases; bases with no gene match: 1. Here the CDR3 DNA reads TGTGCCAGTAGTGGGGACAGGGGGTCCTACGAGCAGTACTTC. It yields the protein CASSGDRGSYEQYF.

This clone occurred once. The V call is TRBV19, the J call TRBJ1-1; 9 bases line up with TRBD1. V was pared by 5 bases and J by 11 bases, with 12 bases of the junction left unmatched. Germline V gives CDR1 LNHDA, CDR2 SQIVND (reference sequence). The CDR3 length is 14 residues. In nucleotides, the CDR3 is TGTGCCAGTAGTCCCGGGACAGGGACCCTGAAGGCTTTCTTT. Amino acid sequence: CASSPGTGTLKAFF.

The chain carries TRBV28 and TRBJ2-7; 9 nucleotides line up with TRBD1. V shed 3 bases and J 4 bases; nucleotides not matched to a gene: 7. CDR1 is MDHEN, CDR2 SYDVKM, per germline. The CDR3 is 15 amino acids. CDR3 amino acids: CASSFQGQGQYEQYF. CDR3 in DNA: TGTGCCAGCAGTTTCCAAGGACAGGGGCAATACGAGCAGTACTTC.

This CDR3 is CASSPDRGIGEQYF. The CDR3 DNA is TGCGCCAGCAGCCCCGACAGGGGGATTGGCGAGCAGTACTTC. The chain links TRBV4-1 to TRBJ2-7, with 9 bases matching TRBD1. Germline loops: CDR1 MGHRA, CDR2 YSYEKL. This CDR3 region has 14 residues. The ends lost 4 bases at V and 6 bases at J; junction bases unmatched: 7.

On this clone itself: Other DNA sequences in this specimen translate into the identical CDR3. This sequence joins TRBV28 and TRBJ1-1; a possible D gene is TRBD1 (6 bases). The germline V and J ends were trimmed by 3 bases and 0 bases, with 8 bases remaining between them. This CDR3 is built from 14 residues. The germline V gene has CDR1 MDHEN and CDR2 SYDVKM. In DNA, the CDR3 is TGTGCCAGCAGTTTCCGGACAGTGAACACTGAAGCTTTCTTT. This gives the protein CASSFRTVNTEAFF.

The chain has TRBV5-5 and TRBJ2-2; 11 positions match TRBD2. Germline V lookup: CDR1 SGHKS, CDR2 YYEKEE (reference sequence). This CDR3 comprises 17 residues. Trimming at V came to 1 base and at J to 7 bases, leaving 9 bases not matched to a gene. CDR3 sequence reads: CASSLRLAGGGGGELFF. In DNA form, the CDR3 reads TGTGCCAGCAGCTTGCGGCTAGCGGGAGGAGGTGGCGGGGAGCTGTTTTTT.

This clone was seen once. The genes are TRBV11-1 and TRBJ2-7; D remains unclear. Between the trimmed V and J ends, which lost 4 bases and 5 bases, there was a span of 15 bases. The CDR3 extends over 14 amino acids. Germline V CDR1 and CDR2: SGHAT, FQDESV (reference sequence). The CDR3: CASSSLLGGNEQYF. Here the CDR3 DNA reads TGTGCCAGCAGCTCGCTATTGGGCGGTAACGAGCAGTACTTC.

Here the CDR3 reads CAWSFGAPNSPLHF. CDR3 coding DNA: TGTGCCTGGAGTTTCGGGGCGCCTAATTCACCCCTCCACTTT. V gene TRBV30 combines with J gene TRBJ1-6; a possible D gene is TRBD1 (5 bases). Germline values: CDR1 GTSNPN, CDR2 SVGIG (reference sequence). V dropped 2 bases and J dropped 6 bases, with 11 bases sitting between them. The CDR3 contains 14 residues.

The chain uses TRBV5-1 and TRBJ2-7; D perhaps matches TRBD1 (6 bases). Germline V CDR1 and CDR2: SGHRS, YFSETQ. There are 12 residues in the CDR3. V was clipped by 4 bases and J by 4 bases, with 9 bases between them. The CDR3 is CASSTGQYEQYF. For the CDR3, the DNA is TGCGCCAGCAGCACCGGACAGTACGAGCAGTACTTC.

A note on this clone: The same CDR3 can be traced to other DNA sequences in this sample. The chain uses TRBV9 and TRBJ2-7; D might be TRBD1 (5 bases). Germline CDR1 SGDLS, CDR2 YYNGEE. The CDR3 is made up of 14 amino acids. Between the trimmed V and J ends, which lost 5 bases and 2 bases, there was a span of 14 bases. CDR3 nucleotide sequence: TGTGCCAGCAGTGGCGGCAGGGTGCCCTACGAGCAGTACTTC. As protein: CASSGGRVPYEQYF. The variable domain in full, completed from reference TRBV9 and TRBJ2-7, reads DSGVTQTPKHLITATGQRVTLRCSPRSGDLSVYWYQQSLDQGLQFLIQYYNGEERAKGNILERFSAQQFPDLHSELNLSSLELGDSALYFCASSGGRVPYEQYFGPGTRLTVT.

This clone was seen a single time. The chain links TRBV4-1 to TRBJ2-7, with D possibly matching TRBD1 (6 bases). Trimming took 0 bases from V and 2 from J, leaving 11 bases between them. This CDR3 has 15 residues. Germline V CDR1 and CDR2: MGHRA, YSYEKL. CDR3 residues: CASSQEGGNPYEQYF. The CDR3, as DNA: TGCGCCAGCAGCCAAGAAGGGGGAAACCCCTACGAGCAGTACTTC.

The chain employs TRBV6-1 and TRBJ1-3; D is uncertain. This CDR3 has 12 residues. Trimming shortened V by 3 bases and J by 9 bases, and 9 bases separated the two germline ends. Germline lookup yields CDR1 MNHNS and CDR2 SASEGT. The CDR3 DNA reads TGTGCCAGCAGTGACCGGTCGGCCACCATATATTTT. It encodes CASSDRSATIYF.

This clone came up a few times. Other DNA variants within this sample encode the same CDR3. In nucleotides, the CDR3 is TGTGCCAGCAGTTTTGGAGTGGCTGAAGCTTTCTTT. It codes for CASSFGVAEAFF. The rearrangement joins TRBV28 to TRBJ1-1, with D unresolved. There are 12 residues in the CDR3. V was trimmed by 3 bases and J by 6 bases, leaving 8 bases between them. The germline gives CDR1 MDHEN, CDR2 SYDVKM.